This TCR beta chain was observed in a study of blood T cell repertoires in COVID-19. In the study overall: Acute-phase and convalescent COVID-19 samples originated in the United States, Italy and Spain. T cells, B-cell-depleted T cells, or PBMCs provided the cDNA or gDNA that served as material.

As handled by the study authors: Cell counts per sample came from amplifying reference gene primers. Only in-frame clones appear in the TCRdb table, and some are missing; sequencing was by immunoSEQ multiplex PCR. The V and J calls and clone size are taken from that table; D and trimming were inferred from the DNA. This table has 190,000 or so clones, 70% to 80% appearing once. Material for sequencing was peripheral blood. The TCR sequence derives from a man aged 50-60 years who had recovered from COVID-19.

The CDR3: CASSRDFQETQYF. The CDR3, as DNA: TGTGCCAGCAGCAGGGACTTTCAAGAGACCCAGTACTTC. The rearrangement links TRBV5-4 to TRBJ2-5; a weak D match, TRBD2 (6 bases). The germline V gene encodes CDR1 SGHNT and CDR2 YYREEE (reference sequence). The CDR3 is 13 residues long. V lost 4 bases to trimming and J lost 2 bases, with 9 bases between them.